This TCR beta chain was recorded in a study of identical twins. In the case of this clonotype: As yet, its antigen is unknown.

V shed 5 bases and J shed 7 bases, with 18 bases lying between them. The CDR3 contains 14 residues. In germline, CDR1 is WNHNN, CDR2 SYGVQD (reference sequence). The study's findings and limits: An excess of low generation probability was shown by twin-shared out-of-frame alpha sequences.

Each CDR3 protein gets one entry after TCRdb re-called the 5' RACE reads with MiXCR. Among a few hundred thousand distinct CDR3 sequences, about 12% were seen once, and the ten largest hold around 7.8%. This sample was also put to use in a study of yellow fever vaccine responses in identical twins.

The sequenced sample consisted of CD8+ T cells sorted from blood. This TCR derives from a woman in her late teens or twenties in good health. The rearrangement links TRBV10-1 to TRBJ2-7; possible D gene TRBD2, 6 bases. The DNA of the CDR3 is TGCGCCAGCAGTCCCGGGACTGACTTAATAGAGCAGTACTTC. It translates to CASSPGTDLIEQYF.